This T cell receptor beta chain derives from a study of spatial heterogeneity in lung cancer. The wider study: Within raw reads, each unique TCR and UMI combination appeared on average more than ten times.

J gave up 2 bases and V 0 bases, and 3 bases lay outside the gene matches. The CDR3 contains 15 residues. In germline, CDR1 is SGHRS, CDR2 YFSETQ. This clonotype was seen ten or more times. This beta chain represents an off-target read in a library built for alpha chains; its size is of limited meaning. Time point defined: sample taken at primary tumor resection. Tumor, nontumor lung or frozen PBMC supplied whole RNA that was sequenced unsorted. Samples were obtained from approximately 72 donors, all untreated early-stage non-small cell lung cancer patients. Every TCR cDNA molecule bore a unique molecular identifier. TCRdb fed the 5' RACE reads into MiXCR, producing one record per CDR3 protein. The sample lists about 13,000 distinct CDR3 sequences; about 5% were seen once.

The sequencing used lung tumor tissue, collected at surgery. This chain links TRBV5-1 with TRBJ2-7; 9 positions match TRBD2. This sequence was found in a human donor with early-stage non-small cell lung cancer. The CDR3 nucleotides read TGCGCCAGCAGCTTGGGGACTAGCGCGGCCTACGAGCAGTACTTC. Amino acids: CASSLGTSAAYEQYF.